This T cell receptor (beta chain) appears in the sequencing data of a study of beta chain features in type 1 diabetes. Overall study: In age, gender and cell yields, patients were similar to healthy donors.

The CDR3 spans 15 residues. From germline, CDR1 is MNHEY and CDR2 SVGAGI. V lost 6 bases to trimming and J lost 6 bases; unmatched junction nucleotides: 7. Naive, central memory, regulatory and stem cell-like memory cells within the CD4+ compartment were sorted using CD45RO/CCR7/CD25/CD127/CD95/CD27. Investigators reverse transcribed all isolated RNA, so they sequenced expressed TCRB transcripts. The protocol was immunoSEQ multiplex PCR, while the TCRdb copy is restricted to in-frame clones and leaves out a portion. The sample records about 40,000 clones, 49% being singletons. The rearrangement joins TRBV6-5 to TRBJ2-1; 11 bases fit TRBD2. This receptor was taken from a young woman in good health. Material: central memory CD4+ T cells from blood. The CDR3 spells CASSLTSGSFNEQFF. The CDR3 DNA reads as TGTGCCAGCAGCCTTACTAGCGGGAGCTTCAATGAGCAGTTCTTC.